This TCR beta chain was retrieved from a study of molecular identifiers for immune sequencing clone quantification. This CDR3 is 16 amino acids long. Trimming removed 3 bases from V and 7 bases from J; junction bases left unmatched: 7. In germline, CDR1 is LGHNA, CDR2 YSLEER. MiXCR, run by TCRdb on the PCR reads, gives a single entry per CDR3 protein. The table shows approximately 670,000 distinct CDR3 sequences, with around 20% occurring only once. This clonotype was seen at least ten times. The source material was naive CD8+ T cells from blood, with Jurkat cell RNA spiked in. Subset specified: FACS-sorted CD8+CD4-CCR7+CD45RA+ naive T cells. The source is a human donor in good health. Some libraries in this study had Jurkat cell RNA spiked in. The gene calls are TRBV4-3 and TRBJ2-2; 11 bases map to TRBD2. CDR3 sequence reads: CASSQSLAGGYGELFF. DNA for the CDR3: TGCGCCAGCAGCCAGTCCCTAGCGGGGGGCTACGGGGAGCTGTTTTTT.